A selection of T cell receptor beta chains follows, all from one sample in a study of T cell responses to AZD1222 COVID-19 vaccine. Profiling relied on immunoSEQ multiplex PCR, and the TCRdb table lists in-frame clones only, not all of them. Seen here are about 120,000 clones, about 93% observed once, and the top ten hold approximately 5%. The specimen was peripheral blood, collected 28 days after the second AZD1222 dose. These receptor sequences come from an adult who received the AZD1222 COVID-19 vaccine. Each CDR3 is given with its conserved first and last residue. Each record gives: D gene, V gene, CDR3 length, clone size, J gene, CDR3 protein, CDR3 DNA. A D gene is named only where the DNA matches it firmly. Expanded clones get a size class; other rows say once, few or many, or leave the size out.

D: TRBD1; V: TRBV5-1; length: 15; size: .; J: TRBJ2-7; CDR3: CASSHPGTVFGEQYF; DNA: TGCGCCAGCAGTCACCCGGGGACAGTATTTGGCGAGCAGTACTTC
D: TRBD1; V: TRBV2; length: 14; size: .; J: TRBJ1-6; CDR3: CASRSDRLNSPLHF; DNA: TGTGCCAGCAGATCGGACAGGTTAAATTCACCCCTCCACTTT
D: .; V: TRBV14; length: 13; size: .; J: TRBJ1-2; CDR3: CASSQVRATGYTF; DNA: TGTGCCAGCAGCCAAGTTAGGGCGACTGGCTACACCTTC
D: TRBD1; V: TRBV6-5; length: 15; size: once; J: TRBJ2-2; CDR3: CATQSGTGSTGELFF; DNA: TGTGCCACTCAAAGCGGGACAGGGTCCACCGGGGAGCTGTTTTTT
D: .; V: TRBV20-1; length: 14; size: .; J: TRBJ1-3; CDR3: CSASQPGEGDTIYF; DNA: TGCAGTGCTAGTCAGCCGGGTGAGGGTGACACCATATATTTT
D: .; V: TRBV6-5; length: 14; size: .; J: TRBJ2-1; CDR3: CASTKRKGNNEQFF; DNA: TGTGCCAGCACCAAGAGGAAGGGGAACAATGAGCAGTTCTTC
D: .; V: TRBV3-1/TRBV3-2; length: 13; size: .; J: TRBJ2-7; CDR3: CASSPQGVYEQYF; DNA: TGTGCCAGCAGCCCACAGGGTGTCTACGAGCAGTACTTC
D: TRBD2; V: TRBV6-4; length: 16; size: .; J: TRBJ2-2; CDR3: CASSADSGTNTGELFF; DNA: TGTGCCAGCAGTGCGGATAGCGGGACGAACACCGGGGAGCTGTTTTTT
D: .; V: TRBV4-1; length: 15; size: .; J: TRBJ2-7; CDR3: CASRSDIPEAYEQYF; DNA: TGCGCCAGCAGATCCGACATTCCCGAGGCCTACGAGCAGTACTTC
D: .; V: TRBV2; length: 14; size: .; J: TRBJ2-7; CDR3: CASRISQVAYEQYF; DNA: TGTGCCAGCAGAATATCCCAAGTAGCCTACGAGCAGTACTTC
D: .; V: TRBV4-3; length: 14; size: .; J: TRBJ2-3; CDR3: CASSQDSLADTQYF; DNA: TGCGCCAGCAGCCAAGATTCGTTAGCTGATACGCAGTATTTT
D: TRBD1; V: TRBV7-2; length: 14; size: .; J: TRBJ2-7; CDR3: CASSSGTGYYEQYF; DNA: TGTGCCAGCAGCTCCGGGACAGGGTACTACGAGCAGTACTTC
D: .; V: TRBV5-1; length: 14; size: .; J: TRBJ2-7; CDR3: CASSLEGVLYEQYF; DNA: TGCGCCAGCAGCTTGGAAGGGGTACTTTACGAGCAGTACTTC
D: .; V: TRBV29-1; length: 12; size: .; J: TRBJ2-7; CDR3: CSVAAGTYEQYF; DNA: TGCAGCGTTGCGGCAGGGACCTACGAGCAGTACTTC
D: .; V: TRBV19; length: 13; size: .; J: TRBJ2-3; CDR3: CASGRRSTDTQYF; DNA: TGTGCCAGTGGGCGGCGATCCACAGATACGCAGTATTTT
D: .; V: TRBV7-6; length: 15; size: .; J: TRBJ2-3; CDR3: CASSLPGLGVDTQYF; DNA: TGTGCCAGCAGCCTGCCGGGTCTCGGGGTAGATACGCAGTATTTT
D: .; V: TRBV6-2/TRBV6-3; length: 16; size: .; J: TRBJ2-1; CDR3: CASSPRMGGPYNEQFF; DNA: TGTGCCAGCAGCCCGAGGATGGGGGGGCCCTACAATGAGCAGTTCTTC
D: TRBD1; V: TRBV7-9; length: 17; size: .; J: TRBJ1-4; CDR3: CASSLVLGQVINEKLFF; DNA: TGTGCCAGCAGCTTAGTCCTGGGACAGGTGATAAATGAAAAACTGTTTTTT
D: TRBD1; V: TRBV19; length: 14; size: .; J: TRBJ2-7; CDR3: CASSNRDSLYEQYF; DNA: TGTGCCAGTAGCAACCGGGACAGTCTCTACGAGCAGTACTTC
D: .; V: TRBV27; length: 13; size: .; J: TRBJ1-2; CDR3: CASSLSGIWGYTF; DNA: TGTGCCAGCAGTTTGTCGGGTATATGGGGCTACACCTTC
D: .; V: TRBV3-1/TRBV3-2; length: 16; size: .; J: TRBJ1-6; CDR3: CASRQAISSYNSPLHF; DNA: TGTGCCAGCAGACAGGCTATCAGCTCCTATAATTCACCCCTCCACTTT
D: TRBD1; V: TRBV29-1; length: 13; size: .; J: TRBJ1-5; CDR3: CSVWPGGSQPQHF; DNA: TGCAGCGTCTGGCCAGGGGGCAGTCAGCCCCAGCATTTT
D: TRBD2; V: TRBV19; length: 16; size: .; J: TRBJ2-3; CDR3: CASSKREREGQDTQYF; DNA: TGTGCCAGTAGTAAGAGGGAGCGGGAGGGCCAAGATACGCAGTATTTT
D: .; V: TRBV28; length: 16; size: .; J: TRBJ1-3; CDR3: CASRKQALRSGNTIYF; DNA: TGTGCCAGCAGAAAACAGGCCTTGCGCTCTGGAAACACCATATATTTT
D: TRBD2; V: TRBV24-1; length: 15; size: .; J: TRBJ2-1; CDR3: CATSDDRGGDNEQFF; DNA: TGTGCCACCAGTGATGACCGGGGGGGGGACAATGAGCAGTTCTTC
D: TRBD1; V: TRBV5-5; length: 15; size: .; J: TRBJ2-5; CDR3: CASSPDRGPWETQYF; DNA: TGTGCCAGCAGCCCTGACAGGGGGCCCTGGGAGACCCAGTACTTC
D: .; V: TRBV7-9; length: 12; size: .; J: TRBJ2-3; CDR3: CASSFNTDTQYF; DNA: TGTGCCAGCAGCTTTAACACAGATACGCAGTATTTT
D: TRBD2; V: TRBV27; length: 13; size: .; J: TRBJ2-7; CDR3: CASTASGTSEQYF; DNA: TGTGCCAGCACGGCTAGCGGGACGTCCGAGCAGTACTTC
D: .; V: TRBV19; length: 19; size: few; J: TRBJ1-2; CDR3: CASRTSWGTGGKDYYGYTF; DNA: TGTGCCAGTAGGACTTCCTGGGGCACGGGTGGGAAGGACTACTATGGCTACACCTTC
D: .; V: TRBV6-5; length: 14; size: .; J: TRBJ1-5; CDR3: CASSYSSSGQPQHF; DNA: TGTGCCAGCAGTTACTCATCGTCCGGTCAGCCCCAGCATTTT
D: .; V: TRBV29-1; length: 13; size: .; J: TRBJ1-1; CDR3: CSVEPRGRFEAFF; DNA: TGCAGCGTTGAACCGAGGGGACGGTTTGAAGCTTTCTTT
D: .; V: TRBV19; length: 11; size: .; J: TRBJ2-3; CDR3: CASNSADTQYF; DNA: TGTGCCAGTAACTCTGCAGATACGCAGTATTTT
D: .; V: TRBV6-2/TRBV6-3; length: 13; size: .; J: TRBJ1-1; CDR3: CASSYVVNTEAFF; DNA: TGTGCCAGCAGTTACGTAGTTAACACTGAAGCTTTCTTT
D: .; V: TRBV5-4; length: 13; size: .; J: TRBJ1-4; CDR3: CASSKGGNEKLFF; DNA: TGTGCCAGCAGTAAAGGGGGAAACGAAAAACTGTTTTTT
D: .; V: TRBV7-9; length: 16; size: .; J: TRBJ1-2; CDR3: CASSLSGAASNYGYTF; DNA: TGTGCCAGCAGCTTATCAGGGGCGGCCTCTAACTATGGCTACACCTTC
D: TRBD1; V: TRBV10-3; length: 16; size: once; J: TRBJ1-2; CDR3: CATGDGQGALVNGYTF; DNA: TGTGCCACAGGGGACGGACAGGGGGCGCTGGTAAATGGCTACACCTTC
D: .; V: TRBV19; length: 12; size: .; J: TRBJ1-1; CDR3: CASNLGGGEAFF; DNA: TGTGCCAGTAACCTGGGGGGGGGTGAAGCTTTCTTT
D: .; V: TRBV4-3; length: 14; size: .; J: TRBJ2-1; CDR3: CASSPGTYDNEQFF; DNA: TGCGCCAGCAGCCCTGGGACGTATGACAATGAGCAGTTCTTC
D: .; V: TRBV7-2; length: 14; size: .; J: TRBJ2-5; CDR3: CASSLVATQETQYF; DNA: TGTGCCAGCAGCTTAGTCGCAACACAAGAGACCCAGTACTTC
D: .; V: TRBV18; length: 14; size: .; J: TRBJ1-5; CDR3: CASSPTRENQPQHF; DNA: TGTGCCAGCTCACCAACCAGGGAAAATCAGCCCCAGCATTTT
D: .; V: TRBV7-8; length: 16; size: .; J: TRBJ2-1; CDR3: CASSPILLGSYNEQFF; DNA: TGTGCCAGCAGCCCAATACTTCTCGGCTCCTACAATGAGCAGTTCTTC
D: .; V: TRBV6-5; length: 12; size: few; J: TRBJ1-1; CDR3: CASSLANTEAFF; DNA: TGTGCCAGCAGTTTGGCGAACACTGAAGCTTTCTTT
D: .; V: TRBV11-2; length: 16; size: .; J: TRBJ2-1; CDR3: CASSLGAGRTYNEQFF; DNA: TGTGCCAGCAGCTTAGGTGCAGGCCGAACTTACAATGAGCAGTTCTTC
D: .; V: TRBV30; length: 12; size: .; J: TRBJ1-2; CDR3: CAWKRGFYGYTF; DNA: TGTGCCTGGAAAAGGGGGTTCTATGGCTACACCTTC
D: TRBD1; V: TRBV10-1; length: 13; size: .; J: TRBJ1-2; CDR3: CASSSGQGYGYTF; DNA: TGCGCCAGCAGTTCGGGACAGGGGTATGGCTACACCTTC
D: .; V: TRBV7-2; length: 14; size: .; J: TRBJ2-7; CDR3: CASSSGFDGYEQYF; DNA: TGTGCCAGCAGCTCGGGATTCGACGGATACGAGCAGTACTTC
D: TRBD1; V: TRBV24-1; length: 17; size: once; J: TRBJ2-5; CDR3: CATSDYYGTGNGETQYF; DNA: TGTGCCACCAGTGATTACTACGGGACAGGGAATGGGGAGACCCAGTACTTC